Reported below is one T cell receptor (beta chain). Libraries were prepared by immunoSEQ multiplex PCR; TCRdb keeps only in-frame clonotypes and omits some of them. The sample lists 56,000 or so clones, 90% seen once, with roughly 2.1% in the top ten. This sample was taken from a study of T cell changes during pregnancy in multiple sclerosis. The CDR3 is 18 amino acids. Germline trimming cut 2 bases from V and 4 bases from J; bases unmatched to any gene: 16. Germline CDR1 is KGHSY and CDR2 is FQNENV. The specimen comprised peripheral blood, sampled in the first trimester of pregnancy. The sequence came from a female donor in good health, enrolled as a control in a pregnancy study. This sequence joins TRBV16 and TRBJ1-2; 7 nucleotides align to TRBD1. CDR3 nucleotide sequence: TGTGCCAGCAGCCAAAAGAGACAGGGTCGAAGCTCCCTCTATGGCTACACCTTC. The encoded protein is CASSQKRQGRSSLYGYTF.